The 25 T cell receptor beta chains below all came from one sample that was sequenced in a study of PD-1 blockade in classical Hodgkin lymphoma. All the patients suffered relapse after autologous stem cell transplantation, and brentuximab vedotin exposure differed. The method was immunoSEQ multiplex PCR; TCRdb's version includes in-frame clones alone and lacks a portion of them. The sample lists 20,000 to 30,000 clones, 69% seen once, with approximately 3.3% in the top ten. The sequenced sample was peripheral blood mononuclear cells (PBMCs), obtained at baseline. These receptor sequences come from a human donor with classical Hodgkin lymphoma.

The rearrangement links TRBV29-1 to TRBJ1-2; 10 nucleotides align to TRBD1. Looked up from germline, CDR1 is SQVTM and CDR2 is ANQGSEA. The CDR3 is 10 amino acids. The V gene end was trimmed by 7 bases and the J gene end by 10 bases; junction bases not matched to a gene: 3. The DNA for the CDR3 is TGCAGCGCAGGGACAGGGGCCTACACCTTC. It yields the protein CSAGTGAYTF.

The J gene is TRBJ1-5, the V gene TRBV19; D gene unclear. The V gene's germline CDR1 is LNHDA and CDR2 SQIVND (reference sequence). The CDR3 has 15 residues. V was pared by 3 bases and J by 1 base, with 10 bases between. The CDR3 bases are TGTGCCAGTAGTATCGACATTGGGAGCAATCAGCCCCAGCATTTT. Translating it yields CASSIDIGSNQPQHF. Full variable domain (outside the CDR3, taken from reference TRBV19 and TRBJ1-5): DGGITQSPKYLFRKEGQNVTLSCEQNLNHDAMYWYRQDPGQGLRLIYYSQIVNDFQKGDIAEGYSVSREKKESFPLTVTSAQKNPTAFYLCASSIDIGSNQPQHFGDGTRLSIL.

V is TRBV7-9 and J is TRBJ1-4; D gene uncertain. CDR1 is SEHNR, CDR2 FQNEAQ, per germline (reference sequence). V was pared by 1 base and J by 0 bases, with 6 bases between. The CDR3 loop spans 15 amino acids. The CDR3: CASSLVPSTNEKLFF. CDR3 coding DNA: TGTGCCAGCAGCTTAGTGCCCTCAACTAATGAAAAACTGTTTTTT.

V is TRBV5-6 and J is TRBJ2-3; TRBD2 agrees at 12 bases. The CDR3 runs to 16 residues. After removal of 4 bases from V and 4 bases from J, the junction contained 7 bases not matched to a gene. Germline V gene lookup returns CDR1 SGHDT and CDR2 YYEEEE. The CDR3 region is CASSLPSGGAADTQYF. CDR3 DNA sequence: TGTGCCAGCAGCCTTCCTAGCGGGGGGGCCGCAGATACGCAGTATTTT.

The V call is TRBV7-9, the J call TRBJ2-7; 7 bases match TRBD1. V gave up 1 base and J gave up 0 bases; unmatched junction bases: 0. The CDR3 runs to 14 residues. Per germline, CDR1 SEHNR and CDR2 FQNEAQ (reference sequence). CDR3 sequence (DNA): TGTGCCAGCAGCTTAGACAGGGGCTCCTACGAGCAGTACTTC. This sequence encodes CASSLDRGSYEQYF.

This clone was detected only a few times. The rearrangement joins TRBV7-9 to TRBJ1-1; D is unclear. CDR3 length: 12 amino acids. Germline lookup yields CDR1 SEHNR and CDR2 FQNEAQ (reference sequence). V dropped 5 bases and J dropped 11 bases, with 15 bases sitting between them. This chain's CDR3 is CASSPDLKRAFF. CDR3 in DNA: TGTGCCAGCAGCCCGGACCTAAAGAGGGCTTTCTTT. Drawing the rest from reference TRBV7-9 and TRBJ1-1, the complete variable domain is DTGVSQNPRHKITKRGQNVTFRCDPISEHNRLYWYRQTLGQGPEFLTYFQNEAQLEKSRLLSDRFSAERPKGSFSTLEIQRTEQGDSAMYLCASSPDLKRAFFGQGTRLTVV.

V gene TRBV5-1 combines with J gene TRBJ2-5; D remains ambiguous. Germline CDR1 reads SGHRS; CDR2 reads YFSETQ. This CDR3 is 11 amino acids long. Between the trimmed V and J ends, which lost 2 bases and 5 bases, there was a span of 4 bases. CDR3 coding DNA: TGCGCCAGCAGCTTCGGCGAGACCCAGTACTTC. Its translation is CASSFGETQYF.

This sequence joins TRBV6-5 and TRBJ2-2, with TRBD2 matching over 9 bases. The CDR3 is 16 residues long. V was pared by 0 bases and J by 5 bases, with 4 bases of the junction left unmatched. Per germline, CDR1 MNHEY and CDR2 SVGAGI. The chain's CDR3 is CASSYSPSGETGELFF. The CDR3 DNA follows: TGTGCCAGCAGTTACTCGCCTAGCGGGGAAACCGGGGAGCTGTTTTTT.

This clone was observed once. The chain links TRBV15 to TRBJ2-1, with D perhaps TRBD1 (6 bases). V dropped 8 bases and J dropped 4 bases, with 12 bases sitting between them. The CDR3 consists of 13 residues. CDR1 LNHNV and CDR2 YYDKDF come from the germline V gene (reference sequence). In DNA, the CDR3 is TGTGCCACCCGGGACAAGGTTTACAATGAGCAGTTCTTC. Amino acid sequence: CATRDKVYNEQFF.

This rearrangement joins TRBV29-1 to TRBJ2-3, with TRBD2 as a possible D gene (6 bases). Germline loops: CDR1 SQVTM, CDR2 ANQGSEA. Deletions cut 6 bases from V and 4 bases from J, with 20 bases between. The CDR3 is 15 residues long. CDR3 in amino acids: CSVRSSAGFPDTQYF. CDR3 sequence (DNA): TGCAGCGTGAGGAGCAGCGCGGGGTTCCCAGATACGCAGTATTTT.

This clone was recorded once. The chain is built from TRBV7-9 and TRBJ1-5; 7 nucleotides agree with TRBD1. The V segment lost 7 bases and the J segment 5 bases; nucleotides outside the gene matches: 8. Per the germline V gene, CDR1 is SEHNR and CDR2 is FQNEAQ (reference sequence). The CDR3 contains 14 residues. The DNA of the CDR3 is TGTGCCAGCACCCTACAGGGGATCGATCAGCCCCAGCATTTT. Translated, it gives CASTLQGIDQPQHF.

The chain recombines TRBV5-6 with TRBJ2-7; the match to TRBD2 covers 7 bases. Germline-derived CDR1 and CDR2 are SGHDT and YYEEEE. This CDR3 is built from 12 residues. V was pared by 4 bases and J by 3 bases, with 1 base of the junction left unmatched. CDR3 amino acids: CASSPGGYEQYF. CDR3 sequence (DNA): TGTGCCAGCAGCCCGGGAGGCTACGAGCAGTACTTC.

V and J are TRBV7-9 and TRBJ1-3; D is ambiguous. Trimming left V 1 base short and J 4 bases short, with 14 bases between. Germline CDR1 and CDR2: SEHNR and FQNEAQ (reference sequence). The CDR3 has 16 amino acids. CDR3 in amino acids: CASSLVLTNTGNTIYF. CDR3 sequence (DNA): TGTGCCAGCAGCTTAGTCCTCACAAACACCGGAAACACCATATATTTT.

V is TRBV7-2 and J is TRBJ2-5; D unclear. The CDR3 runs to 13 residues. The germline V gene encodes CDR1 SGHTA and CDR2 FQGNSA. Trimming took 1 base from V and 1 from J, leaving 4 bases between them. The CDR3 DNA reads TGTGCCAGCAGCTTAGGGACCCAAGAGACCCAGTACTTC. The encoded protein is CASSLGTQETQYF.

This clone is categorized as medium-sized. The rearrangement joins TRBV4-2 to TRBJ2-7; D is possibly TRBD2 (6 bases). Trimming took off 0 bases at V and 2 bases at J, with 14 bases between the two ends. The germline CDR1 and CDR2 sequences are LGHNA and YNFKEQ. The CDR3 contains 16 residues. The CDR3 bases are TGTGCCAGCAGCCAAGATCCAAGACTAGTCACCTACGAGCAGTACTTC. Translation: CASSQDPRLVTYEQYF.

This clone showed up just a few times. V gene TRBV14 combines with J gene TRBJ1-2, with D possibly being TRBD1 (6 bases). The germline V gene encodes CDR1 SGHDN and CDR2 FVKESK. This CDR3 comprises 14 residues. The V gene lost 4 bases and the J gene lost 4 bases, with 13 bases spanning the gap. The CDR3 nucleotides are TGTGCCAGCAGCCCACAGGGAGTCGTCTATGGCTACACCTTC. Encoded protein: CASSPQGVVYGYTF.

J is TRBJ2-7 and V is TRBV10-3, with 7 bases that match TRBD2. CDR3 length: 14 amino acids. J was trimmed by 2 bases and V by 3 bases; bases with no gene match: 4. CDR1 ENHRY and CDR2 SYGVKD come from the germline V gene. CDR3 sequence: CAISDLAGAYEQYF. In DNA form, the CDR3 reads TGTGCCATCAGTGATCTGGCGGGGGCCTACGAGCAGTACTTC.

CDR3 DNA: TGTGCCAGCAGCTTGGACGGGGTTAACTATGGCTACACCTTC. This translates into CASSLDGVNYGYTF. This chain uses TRBV5-6 with TRBJ1-2; D ambiguous. The CDR3 length is 14 residues. Germline lookup yields CDR1 SGHDT and CDR2 YYEEEE. With 0 bases removed from V and 1 base from J, the gap between germline ends came to 7 bases.

The rearrangement uses TRBV7-9 and TRBJ2-3; TRBD2 matches 10 bases. The CDR3 sequence is 15 residues long. From germline, CDR1 is SEHNR and CDR2 FQNEAQ (reference sequence). Trimming took 3 bases from V and 4 from J; bases not matched to a gene: 4. This CDR3 reads CASSFSGTSADTQYF. For the CDR3, the DNA is TGTGCCAGCAGCTTTTCCGGGACTAGCGCAGATACGCAGTATTTT.

This clone came up a few times. The chain employs TRBV10-3 and TRBJ1-6, with D perhaps TRBD1 (5 bases). The V end lost 3 bases, the J end lost 11 bases, and 14 bases lay between the germline ends. The CDR3 covers 14 residues. Germline CDR1 reads ENHRY; CDR2 reads SYGVKD. The chain's CDR3 is CAISEAGWGAPLHF. The CDR3 coding sequence is TGTGCCATCAGTGAAGCAGGGTGGGGGGCACCCCTCCACTTT.

The rearrangement links TRBV19 to TRBJ2-3; 10 positions agree with TRBD2. V gave up 11 bases and J gave up 0 bases; unmatched junction bases: 5. The V gene's germline CDR1 is LNHDA and CDR2 SQIVND (reference sequence). This CDR3 comprises 14 residues. The CDR3 spells CASRLAGSTDTQYF. DNA of the CDR3: TGTGCCTCCCGACTAGCGGGTAGCACAGATACGCAGTATTTT.

This chain connects TRBV2 to TRBJ2-1; maybe TRBD2 (6 bases). Germline CDR1 and CDR2: SNHLY and FYNNEI. Trimming shortened V by 3 bases and J by 10 bases, and 16 bases separated the two germline ends. The CDR3 length is 14 residues. The CDR3 DNA sequence: TGTGCCAGCAGTGAGGGGACCAACCGGGGGGAGCAGTTCTTC. This encodes CASSEGTNRGEQFF.

A word on this clone: Being one base from a much bigger clone, this may be a read error. This chain uses TRBV4-1 with TRBJ2-5; D perhaps matches TRBD2 (5 bases). Trimming took 0 bases from V and 2 from J, leaving 10 bases between them. In germline, CDR1 is MGHRA, CDR2 YSYEKL. This CDR3 is 15 amino acids long. Here the CDR3 reads CASSQDLGSQETQYF. CDR3 bases: TGCGCCAGCAGCCAAGATCTAGGGAGTCAAGAGACCCAGTACTTC.

This clone appeared once. This sequence joins TRBV4-1 and TRBJ1-2; no reliable D call. The CDR3 loop spans 12 amino acids. Germline CDR1 MGHRA, CDR2 YSYEKL. V lost 0 bases and J lost 6, with 5 bases in between. The CDR3 nucleotides read TGCGCCAGCAGCCAAGATGTCGATGGCTACACCTTC. Translated: CASSQDVDGYTF.

Within the sample, this clone is medium-sized (0.01 to 0.1%). The chain employs TRBV5-6 and TRBJ2-7; D might be TRBD1 (6 bases). CDR3 length: 16 residues. CDR1 is SGHDT and CDR2 is YYEEEE in the germline V gene. V lost 1 base and J lost 3, with 17 bases in between. CDR3 sequence: CASSLRQASSYYEQYF. The CDR3 nucleotides are TGTGCCAGCAGCTTGAGACAGGCGTCCTCCTACTACGAGCAGTACTTC.